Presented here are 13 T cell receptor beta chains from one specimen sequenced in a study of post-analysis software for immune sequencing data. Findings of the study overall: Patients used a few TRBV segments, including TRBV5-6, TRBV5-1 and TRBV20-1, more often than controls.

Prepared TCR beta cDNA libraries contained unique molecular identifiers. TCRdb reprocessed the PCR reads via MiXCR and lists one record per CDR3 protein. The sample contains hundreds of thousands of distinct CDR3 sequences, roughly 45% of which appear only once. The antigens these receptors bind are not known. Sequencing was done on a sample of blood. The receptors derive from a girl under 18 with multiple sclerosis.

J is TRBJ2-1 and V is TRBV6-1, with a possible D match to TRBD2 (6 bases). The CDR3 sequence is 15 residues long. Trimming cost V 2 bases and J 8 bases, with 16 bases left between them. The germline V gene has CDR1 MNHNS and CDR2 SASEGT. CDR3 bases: TGTGCCAGCAGTGAACTATCGACTAGTATCGATGAGCAGTTCTTC. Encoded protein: CASSELSTSIDEQFF.

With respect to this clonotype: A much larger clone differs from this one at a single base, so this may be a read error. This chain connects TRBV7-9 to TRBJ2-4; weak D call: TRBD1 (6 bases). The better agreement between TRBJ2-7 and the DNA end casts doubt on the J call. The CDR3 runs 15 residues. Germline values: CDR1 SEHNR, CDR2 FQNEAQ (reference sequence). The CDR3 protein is CVSSLVRDITYEQYF. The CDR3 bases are TGTGTCAGCAGCTTAGTCCGGGACATAACCTACGAGCAGTACTTC.

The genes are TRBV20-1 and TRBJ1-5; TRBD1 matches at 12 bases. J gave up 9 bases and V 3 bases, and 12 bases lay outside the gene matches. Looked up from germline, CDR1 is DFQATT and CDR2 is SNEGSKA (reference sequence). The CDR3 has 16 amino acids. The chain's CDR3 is CSASEPGPGQGAPQHF. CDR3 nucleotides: TGCAGTGCTAGTGAGCCGGGCCCGGGACAGGGGGCGCCCCAGCATTTT.

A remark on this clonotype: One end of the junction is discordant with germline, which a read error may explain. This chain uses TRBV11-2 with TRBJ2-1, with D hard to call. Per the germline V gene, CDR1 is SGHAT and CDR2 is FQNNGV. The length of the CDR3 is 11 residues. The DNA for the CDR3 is TGTGCCAGCAGCTTCGCTGAAGAGCGGTTCTTC. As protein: CASSFAEERFF.

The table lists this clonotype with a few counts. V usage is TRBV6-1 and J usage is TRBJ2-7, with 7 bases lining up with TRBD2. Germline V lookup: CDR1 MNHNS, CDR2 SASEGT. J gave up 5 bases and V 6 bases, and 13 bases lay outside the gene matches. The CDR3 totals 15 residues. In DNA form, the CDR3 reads TGTGCCAGCAGGGTGATCAGCGGGGCATTACACGAGCAGTACTTC. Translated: CASRVISGALHEQYF.

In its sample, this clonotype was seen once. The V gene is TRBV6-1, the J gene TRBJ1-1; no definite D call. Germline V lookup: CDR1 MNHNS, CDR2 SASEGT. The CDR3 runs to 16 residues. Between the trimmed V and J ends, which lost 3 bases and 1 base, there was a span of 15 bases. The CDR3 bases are TGTGCCAGCAGTGAGTCCCCTGGAGCCAGGAACACTGAAGCTTTCTTT. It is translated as CASSESPGARNTEAFF.

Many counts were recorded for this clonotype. In DNA form, the CDR3 reads TGTGCCATCACCCCCGGGGCTCCTTCGTTCTACGAGCAGTACTTC. Protein sequence: CAITPGAPSFYEQYF. The chain is built from TRBV10-3 and TRBJ2-7, with D perhaps matching TRBD1 or TRBD2 (5 bases each). CDR3 length: 15 amino acids. V was cut by 7 bases and J by 3 bases, with 19 bases left in between. CDR1 ENHRY and CDR2 SYGVKD come from the germline V gene.

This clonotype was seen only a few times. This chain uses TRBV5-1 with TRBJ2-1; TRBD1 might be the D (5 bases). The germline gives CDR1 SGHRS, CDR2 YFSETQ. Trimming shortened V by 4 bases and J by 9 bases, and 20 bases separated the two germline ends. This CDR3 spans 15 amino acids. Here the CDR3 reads CASSLQESPTTEQFF. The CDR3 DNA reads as TGCGCCAGCAGCCTACAGGAATCTCCTACAACTGAGCAGTTCTTC.

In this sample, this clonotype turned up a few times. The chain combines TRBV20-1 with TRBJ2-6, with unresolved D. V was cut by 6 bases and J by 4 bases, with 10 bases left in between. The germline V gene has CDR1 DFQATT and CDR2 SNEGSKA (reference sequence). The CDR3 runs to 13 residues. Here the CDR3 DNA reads TGCAGTGCCAAGGACGGCGGGGCCAACGTCCTGACTTTC. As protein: CSAKDGGANVLTF.

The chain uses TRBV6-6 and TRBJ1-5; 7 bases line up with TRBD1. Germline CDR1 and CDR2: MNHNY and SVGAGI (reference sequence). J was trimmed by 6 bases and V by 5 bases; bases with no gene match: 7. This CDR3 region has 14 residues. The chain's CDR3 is CASSPYRGGQPQHF. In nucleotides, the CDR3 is TGTGCCAGCAGTCCCTACAGGGGCGGTCAGCCCCAGCATTTT.

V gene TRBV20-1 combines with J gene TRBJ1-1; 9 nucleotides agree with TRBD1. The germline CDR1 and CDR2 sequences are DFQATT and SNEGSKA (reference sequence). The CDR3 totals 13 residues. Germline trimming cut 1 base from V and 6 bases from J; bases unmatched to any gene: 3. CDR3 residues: CSARGDRASEAFF. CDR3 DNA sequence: TGCAGTGCTAGAGGGGACAGGGCCTCTGAAGCTTTCTTT.

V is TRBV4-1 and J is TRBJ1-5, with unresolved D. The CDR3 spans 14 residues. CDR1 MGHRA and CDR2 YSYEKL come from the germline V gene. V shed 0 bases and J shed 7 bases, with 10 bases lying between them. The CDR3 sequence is CASSQDAEGQPQHF. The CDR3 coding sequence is TGCGCCAGCAGCCAAGATGCGGAAGGGCAGCCCCAGCATTTT.

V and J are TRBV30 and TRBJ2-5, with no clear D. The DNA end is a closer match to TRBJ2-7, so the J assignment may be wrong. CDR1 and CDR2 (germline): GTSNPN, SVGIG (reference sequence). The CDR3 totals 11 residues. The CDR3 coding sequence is TGTGCCTGGAGTGAAGCATTCGAGCAGTACTTC. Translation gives CAWSEAFEQYF.